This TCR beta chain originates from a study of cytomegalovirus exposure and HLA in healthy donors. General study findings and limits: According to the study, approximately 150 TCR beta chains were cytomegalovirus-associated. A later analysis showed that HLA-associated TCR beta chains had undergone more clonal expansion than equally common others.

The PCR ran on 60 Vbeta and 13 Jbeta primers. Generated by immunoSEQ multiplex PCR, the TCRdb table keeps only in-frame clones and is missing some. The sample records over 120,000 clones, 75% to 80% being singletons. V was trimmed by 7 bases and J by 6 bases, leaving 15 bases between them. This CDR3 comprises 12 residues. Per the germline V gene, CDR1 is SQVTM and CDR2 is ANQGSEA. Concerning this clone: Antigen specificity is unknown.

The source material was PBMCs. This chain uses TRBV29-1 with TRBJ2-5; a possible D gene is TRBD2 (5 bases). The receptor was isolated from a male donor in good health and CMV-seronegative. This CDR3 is CSAAGTGKTQYF. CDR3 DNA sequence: TGCAGCGCTGCGGGCACCGGAAAGACCCAGTACTTC.